This T cell receptor beta chain came from a study of OX40 agonist ivuxolimab in advanced cancers. Profiling relied on immunoSEQ multiplex PCR, and the TCRdb table lists in-frame clones only, not all of them. The table includes over 30,000 clones, around 80% detected once. The CDR3 is made up of 13 amino acids. V shed 3 bases and J 4 bases; nucleotides not matched to a gene: 1. Germline loops: CDR1 KGHSH, CDR2 LQKENI. Concerning this clone itself: Other DNA sequences from this sample encode an identical CDR3 as well.

The chain carries TRBV18 and TRBJ1-2; 8 bases line up with TRBD1. Source: CD4+ or CD8+ T cells sorted from blood, taken in a trial of the OX40 agonist ivuxolimab. This clonotype originated in an adult with an advanced solid tumor such as melanoma, head and neck, liver or kidney cancer. In DNA, the CDR3 is TGTGCCAGCTCACCGGACAGGGCCTATGGCTACACCTTC. It yields the protein CASSPDRAYGYTF.